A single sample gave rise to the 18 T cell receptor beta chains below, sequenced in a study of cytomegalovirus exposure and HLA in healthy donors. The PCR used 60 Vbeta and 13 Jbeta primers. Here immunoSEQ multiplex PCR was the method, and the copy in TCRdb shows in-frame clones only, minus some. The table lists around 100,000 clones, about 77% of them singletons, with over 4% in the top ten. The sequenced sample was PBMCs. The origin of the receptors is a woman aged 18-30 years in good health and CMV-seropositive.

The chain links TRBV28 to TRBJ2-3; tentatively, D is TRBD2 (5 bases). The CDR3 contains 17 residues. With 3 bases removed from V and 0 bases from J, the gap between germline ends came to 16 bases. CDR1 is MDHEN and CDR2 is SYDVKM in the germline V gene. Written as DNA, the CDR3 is TGTGCCAGCAGTTTGATTTCCGGGGATACTAGCACAGATACGCAGTATTTT. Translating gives CASSLISGDTSTDTQYF.

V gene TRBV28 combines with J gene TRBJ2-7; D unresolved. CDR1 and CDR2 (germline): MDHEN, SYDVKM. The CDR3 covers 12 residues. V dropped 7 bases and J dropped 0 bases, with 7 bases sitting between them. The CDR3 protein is CASTLNSYEQYF. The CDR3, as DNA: TGTGCCAGCACCCTAAACTCCTACGAGCAGTACTTC. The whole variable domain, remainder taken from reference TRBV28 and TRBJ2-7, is DVKVTQSSRYLVKRTGEKVFLECVQDMDHENMFWYRQDPGLGLRLIYFSYDVKMKEKGDIPEGYSVSREKKERFSLILESASTNQTSMYLCASTLNSYEQYFGPGTRLTVT.

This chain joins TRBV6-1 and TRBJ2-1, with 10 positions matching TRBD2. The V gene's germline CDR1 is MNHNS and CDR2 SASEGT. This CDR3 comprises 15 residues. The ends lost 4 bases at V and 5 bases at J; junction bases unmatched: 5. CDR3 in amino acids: CASSASSGRHNEQFF. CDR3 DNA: TGTGCCAGCAGTGCCAGTAGCGGGAGGCACAATGAGCAGTTCTTC.

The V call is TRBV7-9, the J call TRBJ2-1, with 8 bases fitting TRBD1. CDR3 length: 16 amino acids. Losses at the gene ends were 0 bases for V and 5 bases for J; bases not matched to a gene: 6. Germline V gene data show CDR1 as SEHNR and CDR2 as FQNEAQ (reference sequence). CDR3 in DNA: TGTGCCAGCAGCTTAGCGTATGGGACAGGCCACAATGAGCAGTTCTTC. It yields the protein CASSLAYGTGHNEQFF.

The CDR3 loop is CASTPQGRGRTEAFF. The CDR3 bases are TGTGCCAGCACCCCTCAGGGCAGGGGGCGTACTGAAGCTTTCTTT. The chain recombines TRBV28 with TRBJ1-1; 8 positions match TRBD1. Looked up from germline, CDR1 is MDHEN and CDR2 is SYDVKM. Trimming removed 7 bases from V and 5 bases from J; junction bases left unmatched: 12. The CDR3 extends over 15 amino acids.

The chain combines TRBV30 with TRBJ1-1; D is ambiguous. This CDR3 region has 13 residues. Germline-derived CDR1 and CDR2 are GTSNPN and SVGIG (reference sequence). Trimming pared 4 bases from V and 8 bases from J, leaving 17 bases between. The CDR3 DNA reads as TGTGCCTGGAAAAACAGCCTTAGGTCCGAAGCTTTCTTT. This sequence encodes CAWKNSLRSEAFF.

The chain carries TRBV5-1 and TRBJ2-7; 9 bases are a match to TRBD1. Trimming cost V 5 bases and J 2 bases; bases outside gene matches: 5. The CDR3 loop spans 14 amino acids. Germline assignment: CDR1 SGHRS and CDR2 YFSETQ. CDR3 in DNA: TGCGCCAGCAGACCCTGGACAGGGGCCTACGAGCAGTACTTC. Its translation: CASRPWTGAYEQYF. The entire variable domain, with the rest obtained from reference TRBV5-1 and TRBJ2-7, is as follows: KAGVTQTPRYLIKTRGQQVTLSCSPISGHRSVSWYQQTPGQGLQFLFEYFSETQRNKGNFPGRFSGRQFSNSRSEMNVSTLELGDSALYLCASRPWTGAYEQYFGPGTRLTVT.

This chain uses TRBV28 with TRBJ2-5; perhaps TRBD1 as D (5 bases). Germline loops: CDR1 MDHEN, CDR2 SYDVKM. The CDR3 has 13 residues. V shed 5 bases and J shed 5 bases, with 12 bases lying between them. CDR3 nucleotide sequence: TGTGCCAGCAGTAAGGGGTTCGGCGAGACCCAGTACTTC. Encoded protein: CASSKGFGETQYF.

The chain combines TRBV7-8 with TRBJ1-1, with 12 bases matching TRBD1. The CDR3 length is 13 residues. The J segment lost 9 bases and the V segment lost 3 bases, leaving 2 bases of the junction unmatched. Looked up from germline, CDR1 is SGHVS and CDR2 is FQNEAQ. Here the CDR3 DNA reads TGTGCCAGCAGCTTGGGACAGGGGGCCCAAGCTTTCTTT. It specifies CASSLGQGAQAFF.

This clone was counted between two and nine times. CDR3 in amino acids: CASSQGIGTSSEQYF. The CDR3 coding sequence is TGCGCCAGCAGCCAAGGAATTGGGACTAGTTCCGAGCAGTACTTC. V and J are TRBV4-3 and TRBJ2-7; 8 positions match TRBD2. The length of the CDR3 is 15 residues. After removal of 1 base from V and 6 bases from J, the junction contained 8 bases not matched to a gene. In germline, CDR1 is LGHNA, CDR2 YSLEER.

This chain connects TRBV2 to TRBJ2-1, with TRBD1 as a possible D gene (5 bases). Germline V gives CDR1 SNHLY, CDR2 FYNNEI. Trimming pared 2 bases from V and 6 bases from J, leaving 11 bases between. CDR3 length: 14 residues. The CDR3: CASSEQGLSNEQFF. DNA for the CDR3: TGTGCCAGCAGTGAACAGGGTTTGAGCAATGAGCAGTTCTTC.

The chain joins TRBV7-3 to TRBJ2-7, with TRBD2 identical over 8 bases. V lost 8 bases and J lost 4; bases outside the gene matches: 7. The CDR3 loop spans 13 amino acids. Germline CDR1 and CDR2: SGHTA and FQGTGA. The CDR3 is CASQAGEGYEQYF. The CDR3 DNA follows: TGTGCCAGCCAAGCGGGAGAGGGGTACGAGCAGTACTTC.

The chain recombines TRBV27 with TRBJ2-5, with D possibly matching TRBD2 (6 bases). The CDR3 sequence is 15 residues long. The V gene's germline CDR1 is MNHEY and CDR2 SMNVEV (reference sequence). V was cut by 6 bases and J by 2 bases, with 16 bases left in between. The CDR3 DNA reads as TGTGCCAGCAGGGCCTGGGGACTGACTCAAGAGACCCAGTACTTC. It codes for CASRAWGLTQETQYF.

The CDR3 region is CASSEIQISNQPQHF. Written as DNA, the CDR3 is TGTGCCAGCAGTGAAATACAGATTAGCAATCAGCCCCAGCATTTT. The chain uses TRBV2 and TRBJ1-5; no definite D call. This CDR3 is 15 amino acids long. Germline V gives CDR1 SNHLY, CDR2 FYNNEI. The V end lost 2 bases, the J end lost 0 bases, and 8 bases lay between the germline ends. The variable domain in full, with the rest retrieved from reference TRBV2 and TRBJ1-5, is EPEVTQTPSHQVTQMGQEVILRCVPISNHLYFYWYRQILGQKVEFLVSFYNNEISEKSEIFDDQFSVERPDGSNFTLKIRSTKLEDSAMYFCASSEIQISNQPQHFGDGTRLSIL.

CDR3 region: CASSFTGTGDEQYF. The CDR3 nucleotides read TGTGCCAGCAGCTTTACCGGGACAGGAGACGAGCAGTACTTC. The chain couples TRBV7-3 to TRBJ2-7; TRBD1 matches 8 bases. Germline V gives CDR1 SGHTA, CDR2 FQGTGA. The CDR3 runs 14 residues. V shed 3 bases and J 5 bases; nucleotides not matched to a gene: 6.

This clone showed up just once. The CDR3 sequence: CASSFQNINTYGYTF. For the CDR3, the DNA is TGTGCCAGCAGCTTTCAAAACATTAATACATATGGCTACACCTTC. V gene TRBV7-9 combines with J gene TRBJ1-2; D gene unclear. With 3 bases removed from V and 5 bases from J, the gap between germline ends came to 16 bases. Germline-derived CDR1 and CDR2 are SEHNR and FQNEAQ (reference sequence). The CDR3 is 15 residues long.

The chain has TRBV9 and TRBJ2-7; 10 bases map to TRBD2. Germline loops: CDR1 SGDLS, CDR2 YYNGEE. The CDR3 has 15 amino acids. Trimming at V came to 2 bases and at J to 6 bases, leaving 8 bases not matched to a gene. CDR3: CASSVGLAGDGEQYF. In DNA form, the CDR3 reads TGTGCCAGCAGCGTGGGCCTAGCGGGAGATGGCGAGCAGTACTTC.

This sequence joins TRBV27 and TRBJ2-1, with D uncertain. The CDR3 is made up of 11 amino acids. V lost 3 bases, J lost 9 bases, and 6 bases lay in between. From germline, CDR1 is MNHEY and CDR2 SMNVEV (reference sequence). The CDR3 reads CASSFLSEQFF. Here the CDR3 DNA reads TGTGCCAGCAGTTTTCTTAGTGAGCAGTTCTTC.